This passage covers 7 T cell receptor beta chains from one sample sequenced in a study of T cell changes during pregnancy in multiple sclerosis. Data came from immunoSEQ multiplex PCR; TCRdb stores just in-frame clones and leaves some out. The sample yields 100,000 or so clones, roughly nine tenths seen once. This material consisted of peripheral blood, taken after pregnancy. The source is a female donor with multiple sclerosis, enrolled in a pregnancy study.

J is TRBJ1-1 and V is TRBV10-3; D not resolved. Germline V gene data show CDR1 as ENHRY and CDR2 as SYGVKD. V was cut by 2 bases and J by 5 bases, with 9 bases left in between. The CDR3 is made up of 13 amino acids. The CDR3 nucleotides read TGTGCCATCAGTGAGGGCCTTCTGACTGAAGCTTTCTTT. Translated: CAISEGLLTEAFF.

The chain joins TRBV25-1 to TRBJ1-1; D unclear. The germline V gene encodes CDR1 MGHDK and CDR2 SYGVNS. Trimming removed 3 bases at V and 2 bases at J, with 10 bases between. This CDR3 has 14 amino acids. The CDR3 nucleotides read TGTGCCAGCAGTGACGGGAAGGCTAACACTGAAGCTTTCTTT. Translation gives CASSDGKANTEAFF.

The CDR3 protein is CAWSDWAGERTSTDTQYF. CDR3 DNA sequence: TGTGCCTGGAGTGATTGGGCGGGGGAGCGGACTAGCACAGATACGCAGTATTTT. The chain links TRBV30 to TRBJ2-3, with 7 bases fitting TRBD2. The J segment lost 0 bases and the V segment lost 1 base, leaving 13 bases of the junction unmatched. CDR1 and CDR2 from the germline V gene are GTSNPN and SVGIG (reference sequence). This CDR3 has 18 residues. The full variable domain, with the rest looked up from reference TRBV30 and TRBJ2-3, is SQTIHQWPATLVQPVGSPLSLECTVEGTSNPNLYWYRQAAGRGLQLLFYSVGIGQISSEVPQNLSASRPQDRQFILSSKKLLLSDSGFYLCAWSDWAGERTSTDTQYFGPGTRLTVL.

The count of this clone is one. In nucleotides, the CDR3 is TGTGCCAGCAGCCAAGATACGCGGTCTCGAGGCACCTACGAGCAGTACTTC. It specifies CASSQDTRSRGTYEQYF. This chain uses TRBV14 with TRBJ2-7; D remains unclear. V was clipped by 0 bases and J by 2 bases, with 17 bases between them. The germline V gene encodes CDR1 SGHDN and CDR2 FVKESK. CDR3 length equals 17 residues. Looking up the rest from reference TRBV14 and TRBJ2-7 gives the full variable domain: EAGVTQFPSHSVIEKGQTVTLRCDPISGHDNLYWYRRVMGKEIKFLLHFVKESKQDESGMPNNRFLAERTGGTYSTLKVQPAELEDSGVYFCASSQDTRSRGTYEQYFGPGTRLTVT.

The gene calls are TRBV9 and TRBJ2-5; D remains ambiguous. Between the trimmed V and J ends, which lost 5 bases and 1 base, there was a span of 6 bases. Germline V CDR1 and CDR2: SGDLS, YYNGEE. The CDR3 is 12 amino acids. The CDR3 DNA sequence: TGTGCCAGCAGTGCGGTCCAAGAGACCCAGTACTTC. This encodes CASSAVQETQYF.

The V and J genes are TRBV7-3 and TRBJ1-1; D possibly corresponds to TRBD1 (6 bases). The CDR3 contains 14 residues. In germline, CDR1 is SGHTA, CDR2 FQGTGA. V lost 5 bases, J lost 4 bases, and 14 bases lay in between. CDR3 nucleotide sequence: TGTGCCAGCAGCGCTCAAGGGGGTAGCACTGAAGCTTTCTTT. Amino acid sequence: CASSAQGGSTEAFF.

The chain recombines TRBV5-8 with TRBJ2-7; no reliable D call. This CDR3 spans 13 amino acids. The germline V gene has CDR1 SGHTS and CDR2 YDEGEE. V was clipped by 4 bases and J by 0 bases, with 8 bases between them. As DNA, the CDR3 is TGTGCCAGCAGCCGCCCTAGCTCCTACGAGCAGTACTTC. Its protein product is CASSRPSSYEQYF.